A single T cell receptor (beta chain) is shown here with its context. Its specificity is unknown. The record originates from a study of blood T cells in healthy people across ages. Through a sample-barcoded 5' primer and a J-beta primer mix, a second PCR was run for about 7 to 12 cycles. MiXCR was run by TCRdb on the 5' RACE reads, yielding one entry per CDR3 protein. In the table there are 1.5 million to 1.8 million distinct CDR3 sequences, 40% to 45% of which are singletons. General observations from the study: Fewer expanded clones and more diversity marked long-lived versus aged donors.

Germline values: CDR1 DFQATT, CDR2 SNEGSKA (reference sequence). The CDR3 runs to 11 residues. This receptor was taken from a woman in her late teens or twenties in good health. The specimen sequenced was blood. The chain links TRBV20-1 to TRBJ2-4; D gene uncertain. The DNA end is more similar to TRBJ2-7, so the J call may be wrong. The CDR3 loop is CSAPGRSEQYF. The CDR3 DNA reads as TGCAGTGCCCCCGGACGGAGCGAGCAGTACTTC.